These 21 T cell receptor beta chains were all obtained from the same sample, sequenced in a study of shared clonotypes between healthy human individuals. Profiled with immunoSEQ multiplex PCR; TCRdb holds only in-frame clones, not every one. This table holds approximately 2,000,000 clones, 85% to 95% found once. Sequenced input: naive CD4+ T cells from PBMCs. The subset is: CD45RA+ positively selected. These receptors were obtained from a man aged 18 to 29 in good health. Some clones in this sample may be carry-over from other donors' samples.

The chain couples TRBV18 to TRBJ2-5; D possibly matches TRBD1 or TRBD2 (5 bases each). Germline-derived CDR1 and CDR2 are KGHSH and LQKENI. V lost 3 bases, J lost 0 bases, and 17 bases lay in between. The CDR3 covers 17 residues. The CDR3 loop reads CASSPYRDPEYQETQYF. CDR3 coding DNA: TGTGCCAGCTCACCGTACCGGGACCCAGAGTACCAAGAGACCCAGTACTTC.

The V gene is TRBV2, the J gene TRBJ1-5; the D gene is possibly TRBD1 (6 bases). V was clipped by 9 bases and J by 9 bases, with 15 bases between them. Germline CDR1 and CDR2: SNHLY and FYNNEI. The CDR3 totals 12 residues. CDR3 in amino acids: CARGTWAGPQHF. Written as DNA, the CDR3 is TGTGCCAGGGGGACATGGGCAGGGCCCCAGCATTTT.

The chain carries TRBV28 and TRBJ2-3, with D perhaps matching TRBD2 (6 bases). V was clipped by 5 bases and J by 8 bases, with 20 bases between them. The germline gives CDR1 MDHEN, CDR2 SYDVKM. This CDR3 has 15 amino acids. The CDR3 spells CASSPTPGGWSTQYF. The CDR3, as DNA: TGTGCCAGCAGTCCCACCCCCGGAGGGTGGAGTACGCAGTATTTT.

This chain connects TRBV28 to TRBJ2-1; weak D call: TRBD1 (6 bases). CDR3 length equals 16 residues. CDR1 MDHEN and CDR2 SYDVKM come from the germline V gene. Trimming took off 2 bases at V and 8 bases at J, with 19 bases between the two ends. The CDR3: CASSLGGTAIPHEQFF. Written as DNA, the CDR3 is TGTGCCAGCAGTTTAGGGGGCACCGCTATTCCCCATGAGCAGTTCTTC.

This chain joins TRBV15 and TRBJ2-1, with D possibly being TRBD2 (6 bases). Trimming took 1 base from V and 5 from J, leaving 15 bases between them. This CDR3 comprises 16 residues. Germline assignment: CDR1 LNHNV and CDR2 YYDKDF (reference sequence). The CDR3 sequence: CATSRGDSLRNNEQFF. The CDR3 DNA reads TGTGCCACCAGCAGAGGGGACTCCCTCCGGAACAATGAGCAGTTCTTC. The whole variable domain, filled in from reference TRBV15 and TRBJ2-1, reads DAMVIQNPRYQVTQFGKPVTLSCSQTLNHNVMYWYQQKSSQAPKLLFHYYDKDFNNEADTPDNFQSRRPNTSFCFLDIRSPGLGDTAMYLCATSRGDSLRNNEQFFGPGTRLTVL.

The chain links TRBV27 to TRBJ2-6; TRBD1 matches at 7 bases. The ends lost 6 bases at V and 4 bases at J; junction bases unmatched: 9. The CDR3 is 16 residues long. The V gene's germline CDR1 is MNHEY and CDR2 SMNVEV (reference sequence). CDR3 protein: CASSKGAMLGANVLTF. DNA of the CDR3: TGTGCCAGCAGCAAGGGGGCAATGCTCGGGGCCAACGTCCTGACTTTC.

The CDR3 is CASTIFLKGLGYTF. The CDR3, as DNA: TGTGCCAGTACCATCTTTTTGAAGGGACTTGGCTACACCTTC. The chain couples TRBV19 to TRBJ1-2; TRBD1 is a possible D gene (5 bases). Trimming stripped 7 bases from V and 7 bases from J, with 19 bases between. Germline CDR1 LNHDA, CDR2 SQIVND (reference sequence). The CDR3 has 14 residues. The full variable domain, completed using reference TRBV19 and TRBJ1-2, is DGGITQSPKYLFRKEGQNVTLSCEQNLNHDAMYWYRQDPGQGLRLIYYSQIVNDFQKGDIAEGYSVSREKKESFPLTVTSAQKNPTAFYLCASTIFLKGLGYTFGSGTRLTVV.

This clone was recorded only once. This sequence joins TRBV7-2 and TRBJ1-6; 7 positions match TRBD1. The CDR3 has 14 amino acids. CDR1 and CDR2 (germline): SGHTA, FQGNSA. Trimming removed 3 bases from V and 9 bases from J; junction bases left unmatched: 5. CDR3 sequence (DNA): TGTGCCAGCAGCTTTGACAGGGTGGGTTCACCCCTCCACTTT. This codes for CASSFDRVGSPLHF.

This sequence joins TRBV7-2 and TRBJ2-1, with TRBD2 matching over 12 bases. J was trimmed by 7 bases and V by 5 bases; bases with no gene match: 6. The CDR3 sequence is 15 residues long. The germline V gene encodes CDR1 SGHTA and CDR2 FQGNSA. CDR3 in amino acids: CASSPAGLAGNEQFF. DNA for the CDR3: TGTGCCAGCAGCCCGGCCGGACTAGCGGGGAATGAGCAGTTCTTC.

V usage is TRBV6-6 and J usage is TRBJ2-5, with D maybe TRBD2 (5 bases). The CDR3 is 14 amino acids. Trimming left V 7 bases short and J 5 bases short, with 17 bases between. Germline V CDR1 and CDR2: MNHNY, SVGAGI (reference sequence). The CDR3 sequence is CASTDLTMGETQYF. As DNA, the CDR3 is TGTGCCAGCACCGACTTGACTATGGGGGAGACCCAGTACTTC.

The genes are TRBV6-6 and TRBJ2-1, with D unclear. CDR1 and CDR2 from the germline V gene are MNHNY and SVGAGI (reference sequence). Trimming left V 2 bases short and J 4 bases short, with 15 bases between. CDR3 length: 16 residues. The CDR3 here is CASSYPSGRKYNEQFF. The CDR3 region has the DNA TGTGCCAGCAGTTACCCCTCGGGCCGAAAATACAATGAGCAGTTCTTC.

The chain links TRBV7-2 to TRBJ2-7; 7 positions match TRBD1. The V gene's germline CDR1 is SGHTA and CDR2 FQGNSA. V lost 2 bases and J lost 2; bases outside the gene matches: 6. The CDR3 runs to 15 residues. The CDR3 protein is CASSLYGTDPYEQYF. The DNA of the CDR3 is TGTGCCAGCAGCTTATATGGGACAGACCCCTACGAGCAGTACTTC.

Points on this clone: This sample also contains other DNA sequences that code for the same CDR3. The chain uses TRBV15 and TRBJ2-7; TRBD2 aligns across 7 bases. V lost 1 base, J lost 3 bases, and 3 bases stayed unmatched. Germline-derived CDR1 and CDR2 are LNHNV and YYDKDF (reference sequence). The CDR3 spans 14 residues. CDR3 in amino acids: CATSRGTGGYEQYF. The CDR3 DNA reads as TGTGCCACCAGCAGAGGCACGGGAGGCTACGAGCAGTACTTC. The full variable domain, in which reference TRBV15 and TRBJ2-7 provide the parts outside the CDR3, is DAMVIQNPRYQVTQFGKPVTLSCSQTLNHNVMYWYQQKSSQAPKLLFHYYDKDFNNEADTPDNFQSRRPNTSFCFLDIRSPGLGDTAMYLCATSRGTGGYEQYFGPGTRLTVT.

The chain uses TRBV28 and TRBJ2-1, with 8 positions matching TRBD2. Trimming removed 2 bases from V and 7 bases from J; junction bases left unmatched: 13. Germline loops: CDR1 MDHEN, CDR2 SYDVKM. The CDR3 loop spans 17 amino acids. The CDR3, as DNA: TGTGCCAGCAGTTTAGGGGGTGTCGGGAGGGCCAGGAATGAGCAGTTCTTC. It encodes CASSLGGVGRARNEQFF.

Concerning this clone itself: Other DNA sequences in this sample translate to the same CDR3. This rearrangement joins TRBV7-2 to TRBJ2-5; tentatively, D is TRBD1 (5 bases). V gave up 5 bases and J gave up 1 base, with 11 bases separating them. The CDR3 is 14 residues long. Germline CDR1 is SGHTA and CDR2 is FQGNSA. CDR3 DNA sequence: TGTGCCAGCAGCCCCCGACAGCTCCAAGAGACCCAGTACTTC. Translation gives CASSPRQLQETQYF.

J is TRBJ2-7 and V is TRBV25-1; no definite D call. V was shortened by 5 bases and J by 0 bases, with 14 bases between the two germline ends. The CDR3 has 15 residues. Germline V CDR1 and CDR2: MGHDK, SYGVNS. As DNA, the CDR3 is TGTGCCAGCAGTTGGACCGGGTCCTACTCCTACGAGCAGTACTTC. This sequence encodes CASSWTGSYSYEQYF.

The rearrangement links TRBV29-1 to TRBJ2-5; D might be TRBD1 (6 bases). There are 16 residues in the CDR3. The germline V gene encodes CDR1 SQVTM and CDR2 ANQGSEA. V gave up 4 bases and J gave up 1 base, with 19 bases separating them. CDR3 sequence: CSVVWTAYQTQETQYF. As DNA, the CDR3 is TGCAGCGTTGTTTGGACAGCGTACCAGACCCAAGAGACCCAGTACTTC.

This clone was seen a single time. The V gene is TRBV10-1, the J gene TRBJ2-3; no clear D gene. V shed 3 bases and J shed 0 bases, with 7 bases lying between them. The CDR3 is 14 residues long. Looked up from germline, CDR1 is WNHNN and CDR2 is SYGVQD (reference sequence). The CDR3, as DNA: TGCGCCAGCAGTGAAGCAGTGAGCACAGATACGCAGTATTTT. The encoded protein is CASSEAVSTDTQYF.

The V gene is TRBV4-2, the J gene TRBJ2-7; 10 positions agree with TRBD2. The V gene end was trimmed by 3 bases and the J gene end by 5 bases; junction bases not matched to a gene: 19. Per the germline V gene, CDR1 is LGHNA and CDR2 is YNFKEQ. CDR3 size: 19 residues. CDR3 region: CASSQEPGLALPWGNEQYF. The CDR3 nucleotides read TGTGCCAGCAGCCAGGAACCGGGACTAGCGCTCCCCTGGGGAAACGAGCAGTACTTC.

This clone was observed a single time. The chain has TRBV5-1 and TRBJ2-6; 9 bases fit TRBD1. The germline gives CDR1 SGHRS, CDR2 YFSETQ. The CDR3 is made up of 19 amino acids. Trimming cost V 4 bases and J 0 bases; bases outside gene matches: 11. The CDR3 DNA sequence: TGCGCCAGCAGCACCCGGACAGGGGAAAGGGACTCTGGGGCCAACGTCCTGACTTTC. Translating gives CASSTRTGERDSGANVLTF.

Notes on this clone: Other DNA sequences within the sample encode an identical CDR3. The V and J genes are TRBV28 and TRBJ1-3; no clear D gene. V was pared by 6 bases and J by 4 bases, with 7 bases between. There are 12 residues in the CDR3. Per the germline V gene, CDR1 is MDHEN and CDR2 is SYDVKM. For the CDR3, the DNA is TGTGCCAGCAGACTGATCGGAAACACCATATATTTT. Translation gives CASRLIGNTIYF.